These 17 T cell receptor beta chains were all obtained from the same sample, sequenced in a study of spatial heterogeneity in lung cancer. These receptors are not linked to any known antigen. The time point was: sample taken at primary tumor resection. Study-wide points: Counts that tracked tumor mutation counts were those of expanded intratumoral alpha and beta TCRs.

TCRdb re-called the 5' RACE reads through MiXCR, storing one row per CDR3 protein. The sample consists of around 9,700 distinct CDR3 sequences, under 9.5% of them appearing once. The input for sequencing was lung tumor tissue, taken at surgery. The origin of the receptors is a female donor with early-stage non-small cell lung cancer.

Note on this clonotype: This beta chain is a stray sequence in a library constructed for alpha chains; its clone size is not meaningful. The CDR3 loop is CATSKRGNQETQYF. CDR3 DNA: TGTGCCACCAGCAAACGGGGAAATCAAGAGACCCAGTACTTC. The chain is built from TRBV15 and TRBJ2-5; possible D gene TRBD2, 5 bases. CDR1 and CDR2 from the germline V gene are LNHNV and YYDKDF (reference sequence). The V end lost 4 bases, the J end lost 2 bases, and 11 bases lay between the germline ends. The CDR3 consists of 14 residues.

This clonotype was seen a handful of times. Being off target in a library aimed at alpha chains, this beta chain has a size of little meaning. The chain links TRBV20-1 to TRBJ2-6; D might be TRBD1 (5 bases). This CDR3 is 17 amino acids long. With 1 base removed from V and 0 bases from J, the gap between germline ends came to 13 bases. Per the germline V gene, CDR1 is DFQATT and CDR2 is SNEGSKA (reference sequence). CDR3 DNA: TGCAGTGCTAGAGGACAGTCCTCAAGCTCTGGGGCCAACGTCCTGACTTTC. This codes for CSARGQSSSSGANVLTF.

Only a few counts were recorded for this clonotype. This beta chain was picked up by a library intended for alpha chains and is off target, so its count carries little meaning. The chain joins TRBV11-1 to TRBJ2-3, with D hard to call. CDR1 and CDR2 from the germline V gene are SGHAT and FQDESV (reference sequence). V was shortened by 5 bases and J by 8 bases, with 14 bases between the two germline ends. The CDR3 is 13 amino acids. CDR3 coding DNA: TGTGCCAGCAGCCTGTCCGACTTCGGTACGCAGTATTTT. Protein sequence: CASSLSDFGTQYF.

There are a few counts of this clonotype. The library was prepared for alpha chains; this beta chain is a stray read, so its frequency means little. This sequence joins TRBV11-1 and TRBJ2-1; 7 bases are shared with TRBD2. Germline values: CDR1 SGHAT, CDR2 FQDESV (reference sequence). Trimming cost V 1 base and J 10 bases; bases outside gene matches: 13. The CDR3 contains 16 residues. The CDR3 spells CASSLGGLHYNREQFF. CDR3 in DNA: TGTGCCAGCAGCTTAGGGGGACTACATTACAATCGGGAGCAGTTCTTC.

This clonotype was found many times. Relative to the germline gene, one junction end is altered; a read error may explain this. Within a library made for alpha chains, this beta chain is off target, and its count is uninformative. The chain links TRBV12-3 or TRBV12-4 to TRBJ2-3; no firm D call. The CDR3 consists of 11 residues. CDR3 amino acids: CASTSTDTQYF. Here the CDR3 DNA reads TGTGCAAGCACTAGCACAGATACGCAGTATTTT.

At least ten counts were recorded for this clonotype. This beta chain appears as a stray read in a library generated for alpha chains; its size is not informative. V and J are TRBV5-5 and TRBJ1-5, with unresolved D. Per the germline V gene, CDR1 is SGHKS and CDR2 is YYEKEE (reference sequence). The CDR3 is 15 residues long. V dropped 0 bases and J dropped 7 bases, with 14 bases sitting between them. For the CDR3, the DNA is TGTGCCAGCAGCTTGGTAATCGGGAGATACCAGCCCCAGCATTTT. Residues: CASSLVIGRYQPQHF.

With regard to this clonotype: This beta chain is an off-target read within a library intended for alpha chains, so its frequency means little. The rearrangement uses TRBV9 and TRBJ2-2; TRBD2 matches 15 bases. Germline-derived CDR1 and CDR2 are SGDLS and YYNGEE. The CDR3 has 18 residues. V lost 6 bases, J lost 5 bases, and 11 bases stayed unmatched. Here the CDR3 reads CASTSAGLAGGGTGELFF. Written as DNA, the CDR3 is TGTGCCAGCACCTCGGCGGGACTAGCGGGGGGCGGGACCGGGGAGCTGTTTTTT.

By sample share, this clonotype is medium-sized. The library was built for alpha chains, so this beta chain is an off-target read and its size means little. The CDR3 region has the DNA TGTGCCAGCAGTGCAGGACAGGATCCGGGGGAGCAGTACTTC. It encodes CASSAGQDPGEQYF. The chain is built from TRBV6-1 and TRBJ2-7, with 7 bases that match TRBD1. Germline CDR1 MNHNS, CDR2 SASEGT. V was pared by 4 bases and J by 7 bases, with 10 bases of the junction left unmatched. This CDR3 has 14 residues.

Of note for this clonotype: As an off-target read in a library built for alpha chains, this beta chain has a frequency of little significance. The CDR3 sequence is CSAAGPSGNTIYF. CDR3 coding DNA: TGCAGTGCCGCGGGGCCCTCTGGAAACACCATATATTTT. The chain couples TRBV20-1 to TRBJ1-3; weak D call: TRBD1 (5 bases). CDR1 is DFQATT, CDR2 SNEGSKA, per germline (reference sequence). This CDR3 comprises 13 residues. Trimming took off 6 bases at V and 0 bases at J, with 9 bases between the two ends.

As for this clonotype: The library was built for alpha chains, so this beta chain is an off-target read and its size means little. CDR3 DNA: TGTGCCAGCAGTTACGCAGATTATAGCAATCAGCCCCAGCATTTT. Amino acid sequence: CASSYADYSNQPQHF. This chain connects TRBV6-6 to TRBJ1-5; unclear D gene. The V end lost 2 bases, the J end lost 0 bases, and 8 bases lay between the germline ends. CDR1 and CDR2 from the germline V gene are MNHNY and SVGAGI (reference sequence). There are 15 residues in the CDR3.

By proportion, this clonotype is medium-sized. This beta chain appears as a stray read in a library generated for alpha chains; its size is not informative. The chain carries TRBV7-2 and TRBJ1-2, with a tentative D call TRBD1 (5 bases). Germline-derived CDR1 and CDR2 are SGHTA and FQGNSA. Between the trimmed V and J ends, which lost 2 bases and 4 bases, there was a span of 14 bases. This CDR3 has 15 amino acids. The CDR3: CASSLKTAGPYGYTF. The CDR3 coding sequence is TGTGCCAGCAGCTTAAAGACAGCGGGTCCCTATGGCTACACCTTC.

The sample holds many counts of this clonotype. Because the library targeted alpha chains, this beta chain is an off-target read whose size means little. The rearrangement uses TRBV6-5 and TRBJ2-7; D possibly matches TRBD1 or TRBD2 (6 bases each). The germline V gene has CDR1 MNHEY and CDR2 SVGAGI. Trimming cost V 2 bases and J 6 bases, with 17 bases left between them. The CDR3 is 15 amino acids. The chain's CDR3 is CASSYGGKQGSEQYF. In DNA form, the CDR3 reads TGTGCCAGCAGTTACGGGGGGAAACAGGGATCCGAGCAGTACTTC.

This clonotype has at least ten counts. Within a library made for alpha chains, this beta chain is off target, and its count is uninformative. This chain uses TRBV4-2 with TRBJ2-1; no definite D call. The CDR3 spans 13 residues. With 5 bases removed from V and 8 bases from J, the gap between germline ends came to 13 bases. Germline loops: CDR1 LGHNA, CDR2 YNFKEQ. The CDR3, as DNA: TGTGCCAGCAGCTCGACTTCTCTCGATGAGCAGTTCTTC. The encoded protein is CASSSTSLDEQFF.

By sample fraction, this clonotype is medium-sized. The library was designed around alpha chains, so this beta chain is a stray read whose abundance carries little weight. V gene TRBV7-9 combines with J gene TRBJ1-6; 10 nucleotides agree with TRBD1. Germline V lookup: CDR1 SEHNR, CDR2 FQNEAQ (reference sequence). CDR3 length: 15 amino acids. Unmatched junction bases numbered 9, after V lost 5 bases and J lost 11 bases. The CDR3 loop reads CASSPTGTGVPPLHF. CDR3 nucleotides: TGTGCCAGCAGCCCCACCGGGACAGGGGTCCCACCCCTCCACTTT. Using reference TRBV7-9 and TRBJ1-6 for the parts outside the CDR3, the full variable domain is DTGVSQNPRHKITKRGQNVTFRCDPISEHNRLYWYRQTLGQGPEFLTYFQNEAQLEKSRLLSDRFSAERPKGSFSTLEIQRTEQGDSAMYLCASSPTGTGVPPLHFGNGTRLTVT.

There are many counts of this clonotype. Because the library targeted alpha chains, this beta chain is an off-target read whose size means little. This chain uses TRBV11-1 with TRBJ2-2; D is ambiguous. This CDR3 has 15 residues. Looked up from germline, CDR1 is SGHAT and CDR2 is FQDESV (reference sequence). The germline V and J ends were trimmed by 6 bases and 7 bases, with 18 bases remaining between them. CDR3 amino acids: CASSLAAFFDGELFF. The CDR3 bases are TGTGCCAGCAGTCTTGCCGCGTTCTTTGACGGGGAGCTGTTTTTT.

This clonotype was detected a few times. The library was prepared for alpha chains; this beta chain is a stray read, so its frequency means little. The rearrangement links TRBV12-3 or TRBV12-4 to TRBJ2-3; 11 bases are shared with TRBD2. There are 16 residues in the CDR3. J was trimmed by 2 bases and V by 4 bases; bases with no gene match: 5. In DNA form, the CDR3 reads TGTGCCAGCAGTTCTCCTAGCGGGGGGTTCACAGATACGCAGTATTTT. Translating it yields CASSSPSGGFTDTQYF.

This clonotype was detected ten times or more. With the library built for alpha chains, this beta chain is off target and its frequency is not meaningful. V and J are TRBV7-2 and TRBJ2-3; 11 nucleotides align to TRBD1. V was clipped by 9 bases and J by 3 bases; unmatched bases: 5. From germline, CDR1 is SGHTA and CDR2 FQGNSA. CDR3 length: 14 amino acids. Written as DNA, the CDR3 is TGTGCCAGTCGGGACAGGGGGTTAACAGATACGCAGTATTTT. This encodes CASRDRGLTDTQYF.